This TCR beta chain appears in the sequencing data of a study of T cell responses to AZD1222 COVID-19 vaccine. From germline, CDR1 is SGHAT and CDR2 FQNNGV. CDR3 length equals 14 residues. V was trimmed by 2 bases and J by 6 bases, leaving 10 bases between them. Libraries were prepared by immunoSEQ multiplex PCR; TCRdb keeps only in-frame clonotypes and omits some of them. The profile covers approximately 110,000 clones, with roughly 90% appearing a single time and 9.8% taken by the ten largest. The source material was peripheral blood, sampled on day 0 of AZD1222 vaccination. This clonotype originated in an adult in good health. The chain joins TRBV11-2 to TRBJ2-2; D is uncertain. In DNA form, the CDR3 reads TGTGCCAGCAGCTTAATGGGGTTGGCCGGGGAGCTGTTTTTT. It specifies CASSLMGLAGELFF.